Listed below are T cell receptor beta chains from one sample, sequenced in a study of blood T cell repertoires in COVID-19. Produced via immunoSEQ multiplex PCR; TCRdb's table is partial and in-frame only. The sample comprises roughly 93,000 clones, 81% of which are singletons, and around 10% rests with the top ten. The sequencing input was peripheral blood. Receptors were obtained from a woman at least 80 years old with acute or convalescent COVID-19. Both conserved end residues are part of each CDR3. The D gene is left open where the match is weak. Expanded clones get a size class; other rows say once, few or many, or leave the size out.

d_gene	abundance	v_gene	j_gene	CDR3aa	CDR3nt
TRBD1	-	TRBV25-1	TRBJ2-5	CASSDNFGQGARETQYF	TGTGCCAGCAGTGACAACTTCGGACAGGGGGCTAGGGAGACCCAGTACTTC
TRBD1	-	TRBV14	TRBJ1-1	CASSPQGASTEAFF	TGTGCCAGCAGCCCACAGGGGGCAAGTACTGAAGCTTTCTTT
-	-	TRBV5-4	TRBJ1-4	CASSRSPATNEKLFF	TGTGCCAGCAGCCGGTCGCCTGCAACTAATGAAAAACTGTTTTTT
TRBD1	once	TRBV27	TRBJ1-4	CASSSLGTGNEKLFF	TGTGCCAGCAGTTCCCTCGGGACAGGGAATGAAAAACTGTTTTTT
TRBD2	-	TRBV3-1/TRBV3-2	TRBJ2-1	CASSQEGSGAYNEQFF	TGTGCCAGCAGCCAAGAGGGGAGCGGGGCCTACAATGAGCAGTTCTTC
TRBD1	-	TRBV5-4	TRBJ2-2	CASSLVPGQVTGELFF	TGTGCCAGCAGCTTGGTGCCGGGACAGGTCACCGGGGAGCTGTTTTTT
-	-	TRBV5-1	TRBJ2-7	CASRLRGTYEQYF	TGCGCCAGCAGACTCCGCGGGACCTACGAGCAGTACTTC
-	-	TRBV19	TRBJ2-2	CASSLYARNTGELFF	TGTGCCAGTAGTCTGTACGCGCGGAACACCGGGGAGCTGTTTTTT
TRBD1	many	TRBV27	TRBJ1-1	CASRSGQVNTEAFF	TGTGCCAGCAGATCCGGACAGGTGAACACTGAAGCTTTCTTT
-	few	TRBV4-3	TRBJ1-6	CASSQVIEGSPLHF	TGCGCCAGCAGCCAAGTTATTGAGGGTTCACCCCTCCACTTT
TRBD2	-	TRBV2	TRBJ2-6	CASSVGGTGANVLTF	TGTGCCAGCAGTGTGGGAGGGACTGGGGCCAACGTCCTGACTTTC
-	few	TRBV4-3	TRBJ1-3	CASSQDRLSGNTIYF	TGCGCCAGCAGCCAAGATCGACTTTCTGGAAACACCATATATTTT
TRBD1	-	TRBV2	TRBJ1-3	CASSELRQGSGNTIYF	TGTGCCAGCAGTGAACTGAGACAGGGGTCTGGAAACACCATATATTTT
-	-	TRBV7-2	TRBJ1-2	CASSLGQIEGYGYTF	TGTGCCAGCAGCTTAGGACAGATAGAAGGCTATGGCTACACCTTC
-	-	TRBV10-3	TRBJ1-1	CAISSTGSLTEAFF	TGTGCCATCAGTTCAACAGGTTCCCTTACTGAAGCTTTCTTT
-	-	TRBV6-5	TRBJ2-1	CASEGAGQYNEQFF	TGTGCCAGCGAGGGGGCGGGGCAGTACAATGAGCAGTTCTTC
TRBD1	-	TRBV18	TRBJ2-5	CASSPGQFQETQYF	TGTGCCAGCAGTCCGGGACAGTTCCAAGAGACCCAGTACTTC
TRBD1	-	TRBV6-6	TRBJ1-6	CASTTQLGDRVHF	TGTGCCAGCACCACTCAATTGGGGGACAGGGTCCACTTT
TRBD1	-	TRBV10-2	TRBJ1-2	CASSESGTAYGYTF	TGCGCCAGCAGTGAGTCAGGGACAGCTTATGGCTACACCTTC
TRBD1	-	TRBV5-3	TRBJ1-5	CARSLATGGRNQPQHF	TGTGCCAGAAGCTTGGCAACAGGGGGCCGCAATCAGCCCCAGCATTTT
TRBD1	-	TRBV2	TRBJ2-5	CASWDSETQYF	TGTGCCAGCTGGGACAGCGAGACCCAGTACTTC
TRBD2	-	TRBV7-2	TRBJ2-1	CASSSQAGLVSSYNEQFF	TGTGCCAGCAGCTCACAAGCGGGACTTGTGAGCTCCTACAATGAGCAGTTCTTC
TRBD1	once	TRBV5-1	TRBJ2-5	CASSSLSGGETQYF	TGCGCCAGCAGCTCCCTATCAGGGGGAGAGACCCAGTACTTC
TRBD1	few	TRBV30	TRBJ1-1	CAQTGVAFMNTEAFF	TGTGCCCAAACAGGGGTCGCGTTCATGAACACTGAAGCTTTCTTT
TRBD1	-	TRBV19	TRBJ1-2	CASSSPGQGNYGYTF	TGTGCCAGTAGTAGCCCGGGACAGGGTAACTATGGCTACACCTTC
TRBD2	-	TRBV4-2	TRBJ2-2	CASSQGLAGDTGELFF	TGTGCCAGCAGCCAGGGACTAGCGGGGGACACCGGGGAGCTGTTTTTT
TRBD1	-	TRBV4-1	TRBJ1-2	CASSQVRGRGHYGYTF	TGCGCCAGCAGCCAAGTCCGGGGCAGGGGGCACTATGGCTACACCTTC
-	once	TRBV19	TRBJ1-5	CASSRGSRGNRNQPQHF	TGTGCCAGTAGTCGAGGTAGCAGGGGAAATCGCAATCAGCCCCAGCATTTT
TRBD2	-	TRBV10-1	TRBJ2-2	CASSGLAGTRDTGELFF	TGCGCCAGCAGTGGGTTAGCGGGGACCCGGGACACCGGGGAGCTGTTTTTT
-	once	TRBV14	TRBJ1-6	CASSQENGRISPLHF	TGTGCCAGCAGCCAAGAGAATGGGAGGATATCACCCCTCCACTTT
-	-	TRBV4-2	TRBJ1-2	CASSQDLTNYGYTF	TGTGCCAGCAGCCAGGACTTAACTAACTATGGCTACACCTTC
-	few	TRBV7-9	TRBJ1-4	CASSSTVNEKLFF	TGTGCCAGCAGTTCTACAGTAAATGAAAAACTGTTTTTT
-	-	TRBV6-2/TRBV6-3	TRBJ2-1	CASSDRGRSYNEQFF	TGTGCCAGCAGTGATCGGGGGAGGTCCTACAATGAGCAGTTCTTC
-	-	TRBV5-6	TRBJ2-7	CASSLLGGDKYYEQYF	TGTGCCAGCAGCTTGTTGGGTGGGGACAAATACTACGAGCAGTACTTC
-	-	TRBV6-2/TRBV6-3	TRBJ1-1	CASSLIGQTEAFF	TGTGCCAGCAGTTTGATCGGACAGACGGAAGCTTTCTTT
TRBD1	few	TRBV10-3	TRBJ2-1	CASTPGQGKNEQFF	TGTGCCTCCACTCCGGGACAGGGGAAAAATGAGCAGTTCTTC
-	-	TRBV24-1	TRBJ1-1	CATSDVGLYGTGNTEAFF	TGTGCCACCAGTGACGTGGGCCTCTACGGAACAGGGAACACTGAAGCTTTCTTT
-	few	TRBV7-8	TRBJ2-3	CASSFVWGPGTDTQYF	TGTGCCAGCAGCTTCGTCTGGGGGCCGGGCACAGATACGCAGTATTTT
-	-	TRBV9	TRBJ2-1	CASSVGGPTYNEQFF	TGTGCCAGCAGCGTAGGGGGGCCAACCTACAATGAGCAGTTCTTC
-	once	TRBV10-2	TRBJ2-5	CASRDPGTSKTQYF	TGCGCCAGCAGAGACCCAGGAACTTCAAAGACCCAGTACTTC
TRBD1	-	TRBV5-4	TRBJ1-4	CASTIGTGGRQGKLFF	TGTGCCAGCACCATCGGGACAGGGGGGCGTCAAGGAAAACTGTTTTTT
TRBD2	-	TRBV7-2	TRBJ2-1	CASSSRGDAYNEQFF	TGTGCCAGCAGCTCCCGGGGGGATGCCTACAATGAGCAGTTCTTC
-	-	TRBV2	TRBJ1-1	CASTSRGGTEAFF	TGTGCCAGCACCAGCCGGGGTGGCACTGAAGCTTTCTTT
TRBD2	-	TRBV11-3	TRBJ2-2	CASSQTSGGTGELFF	TGTGCCAGCAGCCAAACTTCGGGAGGCACCGGGGAGCTGTTTTTT
-	-	TRBV5-4	TRBJ2-2	CASSFGGSRVTGELFF	TGTGCCAGCAGCTTTGGGGGGTCACGCGTCACCGGGGAGCTGTTTTTT
-	few	TRBV19	TRBJ1-1	CASSPAGLNTEAFF	TGTGCCAGTAGTCCCGCAGGGTTGAACACTGAAGCTTTCTTT
-	-	TRBV5-1	TRBJ1-1	CASSFSSRQGNTEAFF	TGCGCCAGCAGCTTTTCGAGTCGTCAGGGGAACACTGAAGCTTTCTTT
-	once	TRBV2	TRBJ1-6	CASSEAGYRALHF	TGTGCCAGCAGTGAAGCGGGTTACAGGGCCCTCCACTTT
-	-	TRBV7-3	TRBJ1-1	CASSGGPETEAFF	TGTGCCAGCTCGGGGGGGCCGGAAACTGAAGCTTTCTTT
-	few	TRBV9	TRBJ1-2	CASSVDRDYGYTF	TGTGCCAGCAGCGTAGACCGGGACTATGGCTACACCTTC
-	-	TRBV2	TRBJ1-5	CASKPQGRNQPQHF	TGTGCCAGCAAACCGCAGGGTAGGAATCAGCCCCAGCATTTT
-	-	TRBV18	TRBJ1-1	CASSPSTGRMNTEAFF	TGTGCCAGCTCACCAAGTACAGGGAGAATGAACACTGAAGCTTTCTTT
-	-	TRBV9	TRBJ1-2	CASSSREGYTF	TGTGCCAGCAGCTCCCGGGAAGGCTACACCTTC
-	-	TRBV6-6	TRBJ1-2	CASSPDSFYGYTF	TGTGCCAGCAGCCCGGACAGCTTTTATGGCTACACCTTC
TRBD2	-	TRBV6-2/TRBV6-3	TRBJ2-3	CASSSPSGGSTDTQYF	TGTGCCAGCAGTTCTCCTAGCGGGGGTAGCACAGATACGCAGTATTTT
TRBD1	-	TRBV27	TRBJ2-5	CASSLAGTGSQETQYF	TGTGCCAGCAGTTTAGCCGGGACAGGGTCCCAAGAGACCCAGTACTTC
TRBD2	few	TRBV9	TRBJ2-2	CASSPTDRGLAGPGELFF	TGTGCCAGCAGCCCCACGGACAGGGGACTAGCGGGTCCTGGGGAGCTGTTTTTT